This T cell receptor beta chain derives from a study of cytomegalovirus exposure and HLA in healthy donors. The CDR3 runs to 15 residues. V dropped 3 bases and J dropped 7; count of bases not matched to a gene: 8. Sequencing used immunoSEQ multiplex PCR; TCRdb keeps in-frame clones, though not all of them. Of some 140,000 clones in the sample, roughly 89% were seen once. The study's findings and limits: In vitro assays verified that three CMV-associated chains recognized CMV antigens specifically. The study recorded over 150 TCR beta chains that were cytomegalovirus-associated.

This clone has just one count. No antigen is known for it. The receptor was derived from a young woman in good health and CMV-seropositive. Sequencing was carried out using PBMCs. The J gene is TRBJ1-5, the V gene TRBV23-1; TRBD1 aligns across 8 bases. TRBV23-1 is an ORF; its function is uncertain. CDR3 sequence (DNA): TGCGCCAGCAGTCAGGACAGGGTGGAAGGACAGCCCCAGCATTTT. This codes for CASSQDRVEGQPQHF.